One sample yielded the 25 T cell receptor beta chains listed below, sequenced in a study of PD-1 blockade in mismatch repair-deficient tumors (TCRdb year 2017). The method was the immunoSEQ multiplex PCR assay. Here the immuneACCESS table is served through TCRdb, limited to in-frame sequences with V and J called. Missing clones are a known gap in these copies; in checked studies unresolved V genes cover under half, and the rest lacks a known reason. This sample gives under 25,000 clones in total; approximately 80% of them show up just once. Less than 1.5% of the sample goes to the ten largest clones. The sequences come from PBMCs, collected 52 weeks after starting pembrolizumab. These receptors originate from an adult with mismatch repair-deficient cancer.

The V call is TRBV5-5, the J call TRBJ1-3; D gene unclear. Germline V gives CDR1 SGHKS, CDR2 YYEKEE (reference sequence). Trimming took 0 bases from V and 0 from J, leaving 10 bases between them. This CDR3 is built from 16 residues. CDR3 sequence reads: CASSLGWARSGNTIYF. The CDR3, as DNA: TGTGCCAGCAGCTTGGGGTGGGCTCGCTCTGGAAACACCATATATTTT.

This chain connects TRBV5-6 to TRBJ2-2; D possibly corresponds to TRBD2 (6 bases). The CDR3 contains 17 residues. V lost 5 bases, J lost 3 bases, and 20 bases lay in between. Per the germline V gene, CDR1 is SGHDT and CDR2 is YYEEEE. The chain's CDR3 is CASSSRGSWVYTGELFF. The DNA for the CDR3 is TGTGCCAGCAGTTCCCGGGGGTCCTGGGTCTACACCGGGGAGCTGTTTTTT.

This clone was seen once. This chain joins TRBV6-5 and TRBJ2-3, with 8 bases matching TRBD2. The V gene end was trimmed by 2 bases and the J gene end by 4 bases; junction bases not matched to a gene: 8. This CDR3 contains 16 residues. Per the germline V gene, CDR1 is MNHEY and CDR2 is SVGAGI. CDR3 sequence reads: CASSYQSGSRADTQYF. The DNA for the CDR3 is TGTGCCAGCAGTTACCAGAGCGGGAGTAGGGCAGATACGCAGTATTTT.

The chain combines TRBV9 with TRBJ2-2, with 9 bases fitting TRBD2. CDR3 length equals 17 residues. Germline CDR1 is SGDLS and CDR2 is YYNGEE. The V segment lost 0 bases and the J segment 2 bases; nucleotides outside the gene matches: 5. CDR3: CASSVAIAGANTGELFF. CDR3 coding DNA: TGTGCCAGCAGCGTAGCGATAGCGGGAGCAAACACCGGGGAGCTGTTTTTT. Together with reference TRBV9 and TRBJ2-2, the CDR3 gives the full variable domain: DSGVTQTPKHLITATGQRVTLRCSPRSGDLSVYWYQQSLDQGLQFLIQYYNGEERAKGNILERFSAQQFPDLHSELNLSSLELGDSALYFCASSVAIAGANTGELFFGEGSRLTVL.

The chain is built from TRBV27 and TRBJ1-2; 10 positions agree with TRBD1. Per germline, CDR1 MNHEY and CDR2 SMNVEV (reference sequence). With V trimmed by 3 bases and J by 3 bases, 1 base remained unmatched. This CDR3 is built from 14 residues. CDR3 sequence: CASSLTGGDYGYTF. The CDR3 DNA reads as TGTGCCAGCAGTTTGACAGGGGGCGACTATGGCTACACCTTC.

The V gene is TRBV28, the J gene TRBJ1-6; 7 nucleotides line up with TRBD1. Germline CDR1 and CDR2: MDHEN and SYDVKM. This CDR3 has 14 residues. V shed 6 bases and J 13 bases; nucleotides not matched to a gene: 12. For the CDR3, the DNA is TGTGCCAGCAGGGCATCCAGGGGGACCAGTCCCCTCCACTTT. Translating gives CASRASRGTSPLHF.

This clone was detected only a few times. The V and J genes are TRBV2 and TRBJ1-6, with D maybe TRBD1 (5 bases). The V gene lost 1 base and the J gene lost 8 bases, with 9 bases spanning the gap. CDR3 length: 14 amino acids. Germline CDR1 and CDR2: SNHLY and FYNNEI. The CDR3 DNA reads TGTGCCAGCAGTGAAGAGGCAGGGTATTCACCCCTCCACTTT. Protein sequence: CASSEEAGYSPLHF.

This chain connects TRBV5-1 to TRBJ2-1; maybe TRBD1 (5 bases). Germline V gene lookup returns CDR1 SGHRS and CDR2 YFSETQ. This CDR3 spans 13 amino acids. V lost 0 bases and J 7 bases, leaving 8 bases between the germline ends. DNA for the CDR3: TGCGCCAGCAGCTTGGAAGCAGGGAATGAGCAGTTCTTC. This gives the protein CASSLEAGNEQFF.

The sample holds a few counts of this clone. J is TRBJ2-7 and V is TRBV18; a weak D match, TRBD2 (6 bases). Germline CDR1 is KGHSH and CDR2 is LQKENI. V was shortened by 2 bases and J by 7 bases, with 12 bases between the two germline ends. The CDR3 runs to 13 residues. CDR3 protein: CASSPSGAGEQYF. The CDR3 bases are TGTGCCAGCTCACCATCGGGAGCAGGTGAGCAGTACTTC.

This clone showed up just a few times. The chain combines TRBV5-4 with TRBJ2-5, with TRBD2 identical over 10 bases. Looked up from germline, CDR1 is SGHNT and CDR2 is YYREEE (reference sequence). The junction had 6 bases not matched to a gene; V was cut back by 4 bases and J by 3 bases. The CDR3 extends over 15 amino acids. This CDR3 reads CASSRTGLAEETQYF. The DNA for the CDR3 is TGTGCCAGCAGCCGAACTGGACTAGCGGAAGAGACCCAGTACTTC.

V gene TRBV5-1 combines with J gene TRBJ1-5; 11 bases match TRBD1. The CDR3 is 16 residues long. V dropped 4 bases and J dropped 4; count of bases not matched to a gene: 7. Germline assignment: CDR1 SGHRS and CDR2 YFSETQ. The DNA of the CDR3 is TGCGCCAGCAGCCGAGGGACAGGGGGTTTGAATCAGCCCCAGCATTTT. This sequence encodes CASSRGTGGLNQPQHF. The full variable domain, in which reference TRBV5-1 and TRBJ1-5 provide the parts outside the CDR3, is KAGVTQTPRYLIKTRGQQVTLSCSPISGHRSVSWYQQTPGQGLQFLFEYFSETQRNKGNFPGRFSGRQFSNSRSEMNVSTLELGDSALYLCASSRGTGGLNQPQHFGDGTRLSIL.

The gene calls are TRBV18 and TRBJ1-4; TRBD1 agrees at 7 bases. CDR3 length: 16 amino acids. The trim removed 1 base at V and 4 bases at J, leaving 6 bases unmatched. CDR1 is KGHSH and CDR2 is LQKENI in the germline V gene. CDR3 DNA sequence: TGTGCCAGCTCACCACGTGGGACAGCCTATAATGAAAAACTGTTTTTT. This gives the protein CASSPRGTAYNEKLFF.

In its sample, this clone was seen once. This rearrangement joins TRBV6-5 to TRBJ2-3; D may be TRBD2 (5 bases). This CDR3 has 14 residues. Germline loops: CDR1 MNHEY, CDR2 SVGAGI. Trimming shortened V by 2 bases and J by 0 bases, and 6 bases separated the two germline ends. This CDR3 reads CASSYGGSTDTQYF. The DNA of the CDR3 is TGTGCCAGCAGTTACGGCGGGAGCACAGATACGCAGTATTTT.

The V gene is TRBV7-9, the J gene TRBJ2-5; 7 bases are shared with TRBD1. This CDR3 has 15 residues. Germline V CDR1 and CDR2: SEHNR, FQNEAQ (reference sequence). The V gene end was trimmed by 6 bases and the J gene end by 2 bases; junction bases not matched to a gene: 9. The CDR3: CASSREQGWQETQYF. The CDR3 region has the DNA TGTGCCAGCAGTCGCGAACAGGGGTGGCAAGAGACCCAGTACTTC.

CDR3 DNA: TGCAGCGTTGGGGACAGGGGGAGGGGTTATGAAGCTTTCTTT. Its translation: CSVGDRGRGYEAFF. The rearrangement joins TRBV29-1 to TRBJ1-1; 11 nucleotides agree with TRBD1. The germline V gene has CDR1 SQVTM and CDR2 ANQGSEA. The CDR3 is 14 amino acids. V trimming: 4 bases; J trimming: 7 bases; junction bases outside the gene matches: 8. Drawing the rest from reference TRBV29-1 and TRBJ1-1, the complete variable domain is SAVISQKPSRDICQRGTSLTIQCQVDSQVTMMFWYRQQPGQSLTLIATANQGSEATYESGFVIDKFPISRPNLTFSTLTVSNMSPEDSSIYLCSVGDRGRGYEAFFGQGTRLTVV.

The chain uses TRBV18 and TRBJ1-2; TRBD1 agrees at 11 bases. Trimming removed 6 bases from V and 2 bases from J; junction bases left unmatched: 11. In germline, CDR1 is KGHSH, CDR2 LQKENI. The CDR3 spans 17 residues. The CDR3: CASSPDRGRISNYGYTF. CDR3 in DNA: TGTGCCAGCTCCCCGGACAGGGGGCGAATTTCCAACTATGGCTACACCTTC.

This clone was detected only a few times. This chain joins TRBV28 and TRBJ2-7; D is possibly TRBD1 (5 bases). V was trimmed by 11 bases and J by 3 bases, leaving 14 bases between them. This CDR3 is built from 12 residues. Germline CDR1 is MDHEN and CDR2 is SYDVKM. CDR3 sequence reads: CASRAAIYEQYF. CDR3 nucleotides: TGTGCCTCCAGGGCAGCGATCTACGAGCAGTACTTC.

This CDR3 reads CASSLGGNTEAFF. For the CDR3, the DNA is TGTGCCAGCAGTTTAGGAGGGAACACTGAAGCTTTCTTT. The chain joins TRBV27 to TRBJ1-1; D is uncertain. Trimming shortened V by 2 bases and J by 1 base, and 5 bases separated the two germline ends. CDR1 is MNHEY and CDR2 is SMNVEV in the germline V gene (reference sequence). This CDR3 has 13 residues.

The chain is built from TRBV6-6 and TRBJ1-5; 9 positions agree with TRBD1. After removal of 4 bases from V and 7 bases from J, the junction contained 8 bases not matched to a gene. CDR1 and CDR2 from the germline V gene are MNHNY and SVGAGI (reference sequence). CDR3 length: 15 amino acids. CDR3: CASSSRDRGEQPQHF. As DNA, the CDR3 is TGTGCCAGCAGTTCTCGAGACAGGGGGGAACAGCCCCAGCATTTT.

This rearrangement joins TRBV9 to TRBJ2-1; 14 bases are shared with TRBD2. CDR3 length: 20 residues. V gave up 4 bases and J gave up 5 bases; unmatched junction bases: 17. CDR1 is SGDLS, CDR2 YYNGEE, per germline. CDR3 amino acids: CASSPSLEGWTSGRHNEQFF. DNA for the CDR3: TGTGCCAGCAGCCCCAGTTTAGAGGGGTGGACTAGCGGGAGGCACAATGAGCAGTTCTTC.

The rearrangement links TRBV18 to TRBJ2-3; 13 bases map to TRBD2. Germline CDR1 and CDR2: KGHSH and LQKENI. CDR3 size: 16 residues. V was clipped by 2 bases and J by 6 bases; unmatched bases: 5. The chain's CDR3 is CASSPRTSGSLDTQYF. CDR3 nucleotide sequence: TGTGCCAGCTCACCAAGGACTAGCGGGAGTCTCGATACGCAGTATTTT. Full variable domain (outside the CDR3, taken from reference TRBV18 and TRBJ2-3): NAGVMQNPRHLVRRRGQEARLRCSPMKGHSHVYWYRQLPEEGLKFMVYLQKENIIDESGMPKERFSAEFPKEGPSILRIQQVVRGDSAAYFCASSPRTSGSLDTQYFGPGTRLTVL.

The V gene is TRBV5-1, the J gene TRBJ2-7; 7 nucleotides line up with TRBD2. The CDR3 is 18 amino acids. Germline V CDR1 and CDR2: SGHRS, YFSETQ. V shed 2 bases, J shed 4 bases, and the junction held 18 bases outside the gene matches. CDR3 DNA sequence: TGCGCCAGCAGCTTTCCTCAACACAGTTGGCGGGAGATGTACGAGCAGTACTTC. It specifies CASSFPQHSWREMYEQYF.

This chain uses TRBV30 with TRBJ1-5, with 7 bases fitting TRBD1. The germline gives CDR1 GTSNPN, CDR2 SVGIG (reference sequence). The CDR3 runs to 15 residues. V lost 1 base to trimming and J lost 4 bases; unmatched junction nucleotides: 7. The CDR3 DNA is TGTGCCTGGAGTGAACAGGGGCTGCGAAATCAGCCCCAGCATTTT. This sequence encodes CAWSEQGLRNQPQHF.

The V call is TRBV9, the J call TRBJ2-1, with 13 nucleotides matching TRBD2. Trimming cost V 0 bases and J 9 bases; bases outside gene matches: 3. Germline V gene data show CDR1 as SGDLS and CDR2 as YYNGEE. There are 15 residues in the CDR3. The CDR3 spells CASSVAGTSGVEQFF. Written as DNA, the CDR3 is TGTGCCAGCAGCGTAGCCGGGACTAGCGGGGTTGAGCAGTTCTTC.

The genes are TRBV28 and TRBJ2-2, with a tentative D call TRBD1 (5 bases). Germline CDR1 is MDHEN and CDR2 is SYDVKM. This CDR3 spans 13 amino acids. V gave up 4 bases and J gave up 4 bases, with 7 bases separating them. The CDR3 protein is CASSSTVTGELFF. In nucleotides, the CDR3 is TGTGCCAGCAGTTCGACAGTCACCGGGGAGCTGTTTTTT.